The TCR beta chain described here comes from a study of shared clonotypes between healthy human individuals. This table comes from immunoSEQ multiplex PCR, and its TCRdb copy is limited to in-frame clones, with some not included. In the table there are 2 million to 2.5 million clones, approximately 96% of which are singletons. This CDR3 has 18 residues. Per germline, CDR1 KGHSH and CDR2 LQKENI. The V end lost 1 base, the J end lost 3 bases, and 22 bases lay between the germline ends. This TCR derives from a man aged 18 to 30 in good health. The J gene is TRBJ2-7, the V gene TRBV18; perhaps TRBD1 as D (7 bases). The sequenced sample consisted of naive CD4+ T cells sorted from blood. Subset: CD45RA+ positively selected. The CDR3 loop reads CASSPQSRQGGWLYEQYF. As DNA, the CDR3 is TGTGCCAGCTCACCACAATCCAGACAGGGAGGATGGCTCTACGAGCAGTACTTC.